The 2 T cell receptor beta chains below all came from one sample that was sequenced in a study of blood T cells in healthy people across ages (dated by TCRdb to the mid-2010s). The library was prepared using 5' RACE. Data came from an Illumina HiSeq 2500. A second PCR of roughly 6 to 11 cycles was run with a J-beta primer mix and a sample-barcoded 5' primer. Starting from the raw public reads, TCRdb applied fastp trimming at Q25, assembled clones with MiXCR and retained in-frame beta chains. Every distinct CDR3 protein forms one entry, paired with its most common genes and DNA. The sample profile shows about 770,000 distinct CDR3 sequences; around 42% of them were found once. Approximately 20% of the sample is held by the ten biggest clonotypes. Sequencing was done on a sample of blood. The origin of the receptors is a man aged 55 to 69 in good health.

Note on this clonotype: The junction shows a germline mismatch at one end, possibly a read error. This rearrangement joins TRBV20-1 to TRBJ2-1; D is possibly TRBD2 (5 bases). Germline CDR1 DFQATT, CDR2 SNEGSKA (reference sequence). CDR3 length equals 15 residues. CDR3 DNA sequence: TGCAGTGCTAGAGGCCCCGGACTGGGCAACAATGAGAAGTTCTTC. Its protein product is CSARGPGLGNNEKFF.

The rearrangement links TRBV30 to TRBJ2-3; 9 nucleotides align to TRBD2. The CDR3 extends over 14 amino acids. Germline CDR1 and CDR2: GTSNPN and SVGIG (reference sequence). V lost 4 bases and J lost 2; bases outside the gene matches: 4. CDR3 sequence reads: CAWKRGENTDTQYF. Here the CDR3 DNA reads TGTGCCTGGAAGCGGGGGGAGAACACAGATACGCAGTATTTT.